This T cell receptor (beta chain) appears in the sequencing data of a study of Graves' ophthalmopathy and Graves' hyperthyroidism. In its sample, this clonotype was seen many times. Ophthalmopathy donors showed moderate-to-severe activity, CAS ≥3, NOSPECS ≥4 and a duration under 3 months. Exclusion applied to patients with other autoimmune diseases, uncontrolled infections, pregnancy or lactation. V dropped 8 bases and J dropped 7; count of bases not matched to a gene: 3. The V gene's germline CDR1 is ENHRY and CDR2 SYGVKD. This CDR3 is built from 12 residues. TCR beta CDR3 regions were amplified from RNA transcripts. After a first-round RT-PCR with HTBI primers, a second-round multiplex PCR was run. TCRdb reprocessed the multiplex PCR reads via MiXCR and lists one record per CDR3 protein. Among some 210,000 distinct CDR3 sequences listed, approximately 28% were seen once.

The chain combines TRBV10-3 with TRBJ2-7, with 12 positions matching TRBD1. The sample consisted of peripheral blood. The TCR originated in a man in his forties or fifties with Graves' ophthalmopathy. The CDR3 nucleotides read TGTGCCATCTGGGACAGGGGGCTGGAGCAGTACTTC. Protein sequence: CAIWDRGLEQYF.